One and the same sample provided the 27 T cell receptor beta chains below, sequenced in a study of OX40 agonist ivuxolimab in advanced cancers. Clones were sequenced by immunoSEQ multiplex PCR, and TCRdb holds only the in-frame ones, with some missing. The sample has about 64,000 clones; approximately 92% are singletons. Sample: CD4+ or CD8+ T cells sorted from blood, taken in a trial of the OX40 agonist ivuxolimab. The receptors were sampled from an adult with an advanced solid tumor such as melanoma, head and neck, liver or kidney cancer.

The J gene is TRBJ2-7, the V gene TRBV6-6; perhaps D is TRBD1 or TRBD2 (5 bases each). Trimming removed 4 bases from V and 3 bases from J, with 10 bases in between. Germline loops: CDR1 MNHNY, CDR2 SVGAGI (reference sequence). This CDR3 contains 13 residues. Written as DNA, the CDR3 is TGTGCCAGCAGTTGGGGACGGAACTACGAGCAGTACTTC. Translated: CASSWGRNYEQYF.

The chain joins TRBV6-6 to TRBJ2-2; D is ambiguous. The CDR3 has 13 amino acids. Germline V gene lookup returns CDR1 MNHNY and CDR2 SVGAGI (reference sequence). Trimming left V 3 bases short and J 9 bases short, with 11 bases between. The CDR3 sequence: CASSYGPSRELFF. The CDR3 DNA is TGTGCCAGCAGTTATGGGCCGTCGCGGGAGCTGTTTTTT.

V and J are TRBV7-3 and TRBJ1-1; D remains unclear. This CDR3 comprises 14 residues. Trimming removed 8 bases at V and 0 bases at J, with 13 bases between. Per the germline V gene, CDR1 is SGHTA and CDR2 is FQGTGA. The CDR3 coding sequence is TGTGCCAGCTCTCCCGGGCCCTTGAACACTGAAGCTTTCTTT. Translating it yields CASSPGPLNTEAFF.

Here the CDR3 reads CASRLTKRGQSYGYTF. As DNA, the CDR3 is TGTGCAAGTCGCTTAACCAAAAGAGGACAGAGCTATGGCTACACCTTC. The chain recombines TRBV12-2 with TRBJ1-2; the table names TRBD1, a call not compared with the DNA. TRBV12-2 is shown as a pseudogene. This CDR3 spans 16 amino acids.

The chain joins TRBV5-8 to TRBJ2-2, with D possibly TRBD2 on 5 matching bases. This CDR3 comprises 16 residues. Trimming cost V 0 bases and J 1 base, with 10 bases left between them. Germline CDR1 is SGHTS and CDR2 is YDEGEE. Written as DNA, the CDR3 is TGTGCCAGCAGCTTGGCTGGCGGGCTGAACACCGGGGAGCTGTTTTTT. Amino acids: CASSLAGGLNTGELFF.

The chain joins TRBV4-1 to TRBJ1-1, with 7 bases fitting TRBD1. V was pared by 1 base and J by 0 bases, with 2 bases of the junction left unmatched. This CDR3 contains 15 residues. Germline V CDR1 and CDR2: MGHRA, YSYEKL. In DNA, the CDR3 is TGCGCCAGCAGCCAAGTGGGACAGATGAACACTGAAGCTTTCTTT. Translation: CASSQVGQMNTEAFF.

The CDR3 nucleotides read TGTGCCAGCAGCAAAGCCCGTGGGAAGGATAACTATGGCTACACCTTC. Amino acids: CASSKARGKDNYGYTF. J is TRBJ1-2 and V is TRBV21-1. TRBV21-1 is a recognized pseudogene. The CDR3 contains 16 residues.

V usage is TRBV27 and J usage is TRBJ1-1, with D hard to call. The CDR3 extends over 13 amino acids. Per the germline V gene, CDR1 is MNHEY and CDR2 is SMNVEV (reference sequence). Trimming cost V 3 bases and J 1 base, with 6 bases left between them. The CDR3 nucleotides read TGTGCCAGCAGTTTTAGTGGGAACACTGAAGCTTTCTTT. Amino acids: CASSFSGNTEAFF.

The rearrangement links TRBV5-4 to TRBJ2-7; D not certain. With 4 bases removed from V and 5 bases from J, the gap between germline ends came to 13 bases. The CDR3 is 13 residues long. CDR1 and CDR2 (germline): SGHNT, YYREEE (reference sequence). In DNA form, the CDR3 reads TGTGCCAGCAGCGGACGAGTCCCTAACGAGCAGTACTTC. It codes for CASSGRVPNEQYF.

The chain recombines TRBV4-2 with TRBJ1-2; tentative D call: TRBD1 (5 bases). CDR3 size: 15 residues. CDR1 is LGHNA, CDR2 YNFKEQ, per germline. With 0 bases removed from V and 7 bases from J, the gap between germline ends came to 15 bases. CDR3 DNA sequence: TGTGCCAGCAGCCAAGATGGGACTCTGGGATCTGGCTACACCTTC. The encoded protein is CASSQDGTLGSGYTF.

This clone came up a few times. DNA of the CDR3: TGTGCAGCGGGCCTTCCAACAAATGGCTACACCTTC. Its translation: CAAGLPTNGYTF. The chain carries TRBV27 and TRBJ1-2; D unresolved. The CDR3 spans 12 residues. CDR1 and CDR2 from the germline V gene are MNHEY and SMNVEV (reference sequence).

V and J are TRBV27 and TRBJ2-7; D is uncertain. Deletions cut 2 bases from V and 1 base from J, with 6 bases between. Germline lookup yields CDR1 MNHEY and CDR2 SMNVEV (reference sequence). This CDR3 has 13 residues. The CDR3 protein is CASSLGESYEQYF. The CDR3 bases are TGTGCCAGCAGTTTAGGGGAATCCTACGAGCAGTACTTC.

The gene calls are TRBV5-1 and TRBJ1-5, with D possibly being TRBD1 (6 bases). Between the trimmed V and J ends, which lost 4 bases and 4 bases, there was a span of 9 bases. This CDR3 is built from 13 residues. In germline, CDR1 is SGHRS, CDR2 YFSETQ. The CDR3 spells CASSPQGNQPQHF. The CDR3 DNA follows: TGCGCCAGCAGCCCTCAGGGGAATCAGCCCCAGCATTTT.

The chain combines TRBV29-1 with TRBJ2-7, with D unclear. The CDR3 extends over 11 amino acids. Looked up from germline, CDR1 is SQVTM and CDR2 is ANQGSEA. Trimming removed 8 bases at V and 1 base at J, with 9 bases between. The chain's CDR3 is CSPLESYEQYF. In nucleotides, the CDR3 is TGCAGCCCTCTCGAATCCTACGAGCAGTACTTC.

This clone was seen a handful of times. This CDR3 is CASSFRTGSYEQYF. CDR3 nucleotide sequence: TGTGCCAGCAGTTTCCGGACAGGGTCCTACGAGCAGTACTTC. The chain joins TRBV27 to TRBJ2-7; 8 nucleotides match TRBD1. V lost 3 bases to trimming and J lost 1 base; unmatched junction nucleotides: 2. The CDR3 covers 14 residues. Germline loops: CDR1 MNHEY, CDR2 SMNVEV (reference sequence).

This sequence joins TRBV5-1 and TRBJ2-3; 10 nucleotides match TRBD2. The CDR3 is 17 amino acids. With 1 base clipped from V and 0 bases from J, the junction kept 5 bases outside the gene matches. Looked up from germline, CDR1 is SGHRS and CDR2 is YFSETQ. The CDR3 sequence: CASSLSGGATSTDTQYF. CDR3 in DNA: TGCGCCAGCAGCTTGAGCGGGGGGGCCACTAGCACAGATACGCAGTATTTT.

This rearrangement joins TRBV27 to TRBJ2-7; D may be TRBD1 (6 bases). The CDR3 covers 15 residues. Per germline, CDR1 MNHEY and CDR2 SMNVEV (reference sequence). V was clipped by 4 bases and J by 4 bases, with 17 bases between them. For the CDR3, the DNA is TGTGCCAGCAGTTCGTCTGGGGGCTCCATTTACGAGCAGTACTTC. Residues: CASSSSGGSIYEQYF.

The chain uses TRBV7-2 and TRBJ2-3; 10 nucleotides agree with TRBD2. The J segment lost 2 bases and the V segment lost 6 bases, leaving 5 bases of the junction unmatched. Germline CDR1 is SGHTA and CDR2 is FQGNSA. This CDR3 is built from 15 residues. The CDR3 bases are TGTGCCAGCAGGCCTAGCGGGAGCTACACAGATACGCAGTATTTT. Protein sequence: CASRPSGSYTDTQYF.

The chain links TRBV21-1 to TRBJ2-7; TRBD1, the table's D call, lacks a check against the DNA. TRBV21-1 is a pseudogene segment. The length of the CDR3 is 13 residues. CDR3 sequence (DNA): TGTGCCAGCAGAGGACAGGGTCCCTACGAGCAGTACTTC. Translation: CASRGQGPYEQYF.

The chain recombines TRBV10-3 with TRBJ2-7, with 7 bases that match TRBD1. Trimming at V came to 2 bases and at J to 3 bases, leaving 7 bases not matched to a gene. The germline V gene encodes CDR1 ENHRY and CDR2 SYGVKD. There are 15 residues in the CDR3. The CDR3 nucleotides are TGTGCCATCAGTGAGGGGCGAGACAGGGTCTACGAGCAGTACTTC. Protein sequence: CAISEGRDRVYEQYF.

This sequence joins TRBV27 and TRBJ2-5, with TRBD1 identical over 7 bases. Germline assignment: CDR1 MNHEY and CDR2 SMNVEV (reference sequence). With V trimmed by 5 bases and J by 5 bases, 5 bases remained unmatched. The CDR3 covers 13 residues. The CDR3 nucleotides read TGTGCCAGCAGTATCACAGGGGTCGAGACCCAGTACTTC. This encodes CASSITGVETQYF.

The chain joins TRBV7-8 to TRBJ1-1; D uncertain. This CDR3 comprises 18 residues. V was trimmed by 5 bases and J by 0 bases, leaving 22 bases between them. Germline loops: CDR1 SGHVS, CDR2 FQNEAQ. The CDR3 DNA follows: TGTGCCAGCAGCCACCCAGTGTGGGAACTCACAATGAACACTGAAGCTTTCTTT. Encoded protein: CASSHPVWELTMNTEAFF.

For the CDR3, the DNA is TGTGCCAGCAGCTTGGCGGGGTTTGCTGAAGCTTTCTTT. Its protein is CASSLAGFAEAFF. The chain uses TRBV5-4 and TRBJ1-1; D is uncertain. The CDR3 is 13 amino acids. V gave up 0 bases and J gave up 6 bases, with 9 bases separating them. Germline V lookup: CDR1 SGHNT, CDR2 YYREEE (reference sequence).

The CDR3 reads CAWSWGTEAFF. The CDR3 coding sequence is TGTGCCTGGAGTTGGGGGACTGAAGCTTTCTTT. V gene TRBV30 combines with J gene TRBJ1-1; D may be TRBD1 (5 bases). V was trimmed by 2 bases and J by 5 bases, leaving 6 bases between them. The CDR3 sequence is 11 residues long. CDR1 and CDR2 (germline): GTSNPN, SVGIG (reference sequence).

The chain uses TRBV27 and TRBJ2-1; 12 bases match TRBD2. Germline V lookup: CDR1 MNHEY, CDR2 SMNVEV (reference sequence). Losses at the gene ends were 7 bases for V and 8 bases for J; bases not matched to a gene: 6. This CDR3 comprises 14 residues. The CDR3 DNA sequence: TGTGCCAGCACTCTAGCGGGAGGGCAATATGAGCAGTTCTTC. It specifies CASTLAGGQYEQFF.

The gene calls are TRBV13 and TRBJ2-1; D gene unclear. Germline V lookup: CDR1 PRHDT, CDR2 FYEKMQ (reference sequence). The CDR3 is 12 amino acids. V was pared by 5 bases and J by 4 bases, with 6 bases between. The CDR3 DNA follows: TGTGCCAGCAGCCTATATTACAATGAGCAGTTCTTC. Its translation: CASSLYYNEQFF.

The chain links TRBV6-5 to TRBJ2-5; D unresolved. There are 14 residues in the CDR3. Germline lookup yields CDR1 MNHEY and CDR2 SVGAGI. V lost 0 bases and J 5 bases, leaving 10 bases between the germline ends. CDR3 in DNA: TGTGCCAGCAGTTACTCAGGGAAGGACGAGACCCAGTACTTC. Its translation is CASSYSGKDETQYF.